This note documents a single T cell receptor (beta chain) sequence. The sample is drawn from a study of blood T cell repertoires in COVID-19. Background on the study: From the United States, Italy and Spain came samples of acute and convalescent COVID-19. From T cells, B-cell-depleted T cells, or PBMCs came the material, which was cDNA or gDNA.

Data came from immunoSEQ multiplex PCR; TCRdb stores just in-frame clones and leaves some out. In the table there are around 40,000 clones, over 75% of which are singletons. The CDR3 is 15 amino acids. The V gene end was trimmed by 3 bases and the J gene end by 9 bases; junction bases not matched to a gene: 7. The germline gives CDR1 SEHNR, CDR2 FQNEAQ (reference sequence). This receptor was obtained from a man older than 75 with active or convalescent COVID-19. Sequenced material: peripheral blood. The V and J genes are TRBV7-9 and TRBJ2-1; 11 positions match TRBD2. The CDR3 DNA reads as TGTGCCAGCAGCTTCGACGGGACTAGCGGTATTGAGCAGTTCTTC. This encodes CASSFDGTSGIEQFF.